This TCR beta chain was identified during a study of CD8 T cells in ankylosing spondylitis. Study-wide results and limits: The disease-linked clones had a CD8+ phenotype and low blood frequencies. Blood of patients with ankylosing spondylitis appeared to be characterized by a TCR beta motif of several highly homologous variants. From matched ankylosing spondylitis synovial fluid, disease-linked clones were reportedly recovered at significantly enriched levels.

A quantitative 5'-RACE method, one with molecular barcodes, was used to make TCR beta libraries. TCRdb analysed the 5' RACE reads with MiXCR anew, one entry per CDR3 protein. The sample yields about 340,000 distinct CDR3 sequences, 20% to 25% seen once. CDR1 and CDR2 from the germline V gene are SGHAT and FQNNGV. The CDR3 length is 15 residues. The ends were cut back, 11 bases at V and 0 bases at J, with 18 bases in the middle. This clonotype was seen more than once but under ten times. The antigen remains undetermined. This chain links TRBV11-2 with TRBJ2-3; possibly TRBD2 for D (6 bases). This receptor was taken from a male donor with ankylosing spondylitis or in good health (not recorded which). The sample taken for sequencing was blood, either unsorted or a sorted T cell fraction (not recorded which). This CDR3 reads CAGHTGAASTDTQYF. CDR3 DNA sequence: TGTGCCGGGCACACGGGAGCGGCTAGCACAGATACGCAGTATTTT.